One and the same sample provided the 5 T cell receptor beta chains below, sequenced in a study of T cell changes during pregnancy in multiple sclerosis. Only in-frame clones appear in the TCRdb table, and some are missing; sequencing was by immunoSEQ multiplex PCR. The sample contains fewer than 85,000 clones, 85% to 95% of which appear only once. This specimen consisted of peripheral blood, obtained before pregnancy. These receptors all come from a female donor with multiple sclerosis, enrolled in a pregnancy study.

The chain carries TRBV27 and TRBJ2-1, with D perhaps matching TRBD2 (5 bases). V lost 5 bases and J 7 bases, leaving 18 bases between the germline ends. This CDR3 contains 15 residues. Germline CDR1 MNHEY, CDR2 SMNVEV (reference sequence). CDR3 sequence: CASSGEWESLNEQFF. The CDR3 region has the DNA TGTGCCAGCAGTGGGGAGTGGGAGTCACTGAATGAGCAGTTCTTC.

The chain uses TRBV11-3 and TRBJ1-3, with TRBD1 identical over 8 bases. With 2 bases clipped from V and 4 bases from J, the junction kept 13 bases outside the gene matches. This CDR3 is 18 amino acids long. Per germline, CDR1 SGHNT and CDR2 YENEEA. CDR3 coding DNA: TGTGCCAGCAGCTTATCATGGGGACAGGCCCTTTCGGGAAACACCATATATTTT. This sequence encodes CASSLSWGQALSGNTIYF.

The chain uses TRBV5-4 and TRBJ1-1; TRBD1 matches 9 bases. Germline CDR1 SGHNT, CDR2 YYREEE (reference sequence). Losses at the gene ends were 4 bases for V and 2 bases for J; bases not matched to a gene: 9. The CDR3 runs 16 residues. DNA for the CDR3: TGTGCCAGCAGCCCAGCCGGGACAGGGATAAACACTGAAGCTTTCTTT. This gives the protein CASSPAGTGINTEAFF.

The chain couples TRBV13 to TRBJ2-3; 8 nucleotides match TRBD2. There are 18 residues in the CDR3. CDR1 is PRHDT and CDR2 is FYEKMQ in the germline V gene (reference sequence). Germline trimming cut 4 bases from V and 2 bases from J; bases unmatched to any gene: 14. CDR3 region: CASSSWGERELLTDTQYF. The CDR3 nucleotides are TGTGCCAGCAGCTCCTGGGGGGAGCGGGAGTTACTCACAGATACGCAGTATTTT.

The chain is built from TRBV4-3 and TRBJ2-7; tentatively, D is TRBD2 (6 bases). Trimming removed 2 bases at V and 2 bases at J, with 16 bases between. CDR3 size: 16 residues. CDR1 is LGHNA and CDR2 is YSLEER in the germline V gene. CDR3: CASSQFLGGMAYEQYF. The CDR3 DNA sequence: TGCGCCAGCAGCCAATTTTTAGGCGGGATGGCCTACGAGCAGTACTTC.